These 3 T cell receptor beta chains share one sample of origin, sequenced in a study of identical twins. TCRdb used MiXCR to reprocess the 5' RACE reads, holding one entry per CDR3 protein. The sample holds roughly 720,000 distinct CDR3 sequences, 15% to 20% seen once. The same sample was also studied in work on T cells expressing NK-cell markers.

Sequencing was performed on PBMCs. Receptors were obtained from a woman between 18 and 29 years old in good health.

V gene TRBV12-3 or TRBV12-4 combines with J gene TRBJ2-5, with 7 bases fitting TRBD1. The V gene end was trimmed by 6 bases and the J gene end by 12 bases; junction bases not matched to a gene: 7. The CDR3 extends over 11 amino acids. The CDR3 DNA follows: TGTGCCAGCAGGCGAGGGGGCCAGGAGTACTTC. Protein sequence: CASRRGGQEYF.

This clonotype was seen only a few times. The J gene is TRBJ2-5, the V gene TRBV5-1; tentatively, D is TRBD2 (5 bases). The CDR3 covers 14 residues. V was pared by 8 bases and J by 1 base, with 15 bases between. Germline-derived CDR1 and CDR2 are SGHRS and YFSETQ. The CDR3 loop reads CASSSRGSQETQYF. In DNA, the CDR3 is TGCGCCAGTTCCTCACGAGGGAGCCAAGAGACCCAGTACTTC.

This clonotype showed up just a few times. The CDR3 is CASSWGPQNTEAFF. CDR3 bases: TGCGCCAGCAGCTGGGGCCCCCAGAATACTGAAGCTTTCTTT. The chain combines TRBV5-1 with TRBJ1-1; perhaps TRBD1 as D (5 bases). CDR1 SGHRS and CDR2 YFSETQ come from the germline V gene. The CDR3 is 14 residues long. Trimming removed 3 bases from V and 5 bases from J, with 14 bases in between.